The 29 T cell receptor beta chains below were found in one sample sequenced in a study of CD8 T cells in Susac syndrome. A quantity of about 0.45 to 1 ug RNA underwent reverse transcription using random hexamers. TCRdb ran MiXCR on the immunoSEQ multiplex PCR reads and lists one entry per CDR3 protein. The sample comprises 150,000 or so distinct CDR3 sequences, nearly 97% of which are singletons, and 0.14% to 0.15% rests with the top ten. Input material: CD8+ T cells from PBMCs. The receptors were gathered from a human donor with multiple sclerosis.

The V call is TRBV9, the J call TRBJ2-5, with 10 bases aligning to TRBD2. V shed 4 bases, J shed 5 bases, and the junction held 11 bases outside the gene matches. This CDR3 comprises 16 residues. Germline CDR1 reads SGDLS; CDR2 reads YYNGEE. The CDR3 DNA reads TGTGCCAGCAGCCGGAATAGCGGGGGGCTAGTTGAGACCCAGTACTTC. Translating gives CASSRNSGGLVETQYF.

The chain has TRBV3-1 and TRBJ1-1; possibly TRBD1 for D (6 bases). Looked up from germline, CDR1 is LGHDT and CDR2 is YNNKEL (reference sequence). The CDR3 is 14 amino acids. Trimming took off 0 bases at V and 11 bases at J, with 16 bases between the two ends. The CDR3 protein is CASSQDWGQGEAFF. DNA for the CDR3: TGTGCCAGCAGCCAAGATTGGGGGCAGGGAGAGGCTTTCTTT.

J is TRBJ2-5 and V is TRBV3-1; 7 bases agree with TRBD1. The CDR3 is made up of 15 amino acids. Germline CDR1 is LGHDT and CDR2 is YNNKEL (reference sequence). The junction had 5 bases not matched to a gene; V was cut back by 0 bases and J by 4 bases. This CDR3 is CASSQDGQVLETQYF. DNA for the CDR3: TGTGCCAGCAGCCAAGATGGACAGGTTCTAGAGACCCAGTACTTC.

The CDR3, as DNA: TGCAGTGCGGGCAGGGAAAACACTGAAGCTTTCTTT. Its protein product is CSAGRENTEAFF. V gene TRBV20-1 combines with J gene TRBJ1-1; tentatively, D is TRBD1 (5 bases). Per germline, CDR1 DFQATT and CDR2 SNEGSKA (reference sequence). Trimming took 6 bases from V and 2 from J, leaving 10 bases between them. The CDR3 has 12 amino acids.

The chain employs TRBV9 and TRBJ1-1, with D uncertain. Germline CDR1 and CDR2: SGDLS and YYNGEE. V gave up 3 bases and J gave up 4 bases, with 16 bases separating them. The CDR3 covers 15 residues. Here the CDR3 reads CASSELQLGGTEAFF. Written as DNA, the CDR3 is TGTGCCAGCAGCGAACTTCAACTCGGAGGCACTGAAGCTTTCTTT.

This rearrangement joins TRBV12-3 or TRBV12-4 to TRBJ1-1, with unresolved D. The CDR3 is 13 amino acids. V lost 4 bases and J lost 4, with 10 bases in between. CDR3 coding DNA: TGTGCCAGCAGTTCCGGGTCCACCACTGAAGCTTTCTTT. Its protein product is CASSSGSTTEAFF.

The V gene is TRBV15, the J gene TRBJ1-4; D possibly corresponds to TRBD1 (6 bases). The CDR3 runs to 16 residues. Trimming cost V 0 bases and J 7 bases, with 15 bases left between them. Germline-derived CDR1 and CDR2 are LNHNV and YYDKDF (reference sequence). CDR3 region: CATSRDLGQPLEKLFF. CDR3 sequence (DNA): TGTGCCACCAGCAGAGATTTAGGACAGCCTCTTGAAAAACTGTTTTTT.

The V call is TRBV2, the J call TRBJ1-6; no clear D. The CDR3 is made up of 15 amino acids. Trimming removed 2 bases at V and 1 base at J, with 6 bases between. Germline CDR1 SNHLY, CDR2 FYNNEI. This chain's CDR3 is CASSEWRSYNSPLHF. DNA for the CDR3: TGTGCCAGCAGTGAATGGCGGTCCTATAATTCACCCCTCCACTTT. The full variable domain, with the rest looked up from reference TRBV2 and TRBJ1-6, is EPEVTQTPSHQVTQMGQEVILRCVPISNHLYFYWYRQILGQKVEFLVSFYNNEISEKSEIFDDQFSVERPDGSNFTLKIRSTKLEDSAMYFCASSEWRSYNSPLHFGNGTRLTVT.

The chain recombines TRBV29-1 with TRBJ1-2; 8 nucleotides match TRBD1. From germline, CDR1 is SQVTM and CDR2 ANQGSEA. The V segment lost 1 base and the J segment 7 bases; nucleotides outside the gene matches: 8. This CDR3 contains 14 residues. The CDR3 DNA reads TGCAGCGTTGAAGGCGGACAGGGTTTAAGTGGCTACACCTTC. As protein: CSVEGGQGLSGYTF.

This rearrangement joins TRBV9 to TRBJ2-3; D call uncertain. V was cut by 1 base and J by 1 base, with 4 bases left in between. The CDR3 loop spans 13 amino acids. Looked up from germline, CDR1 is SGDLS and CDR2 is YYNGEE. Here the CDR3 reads CASSVYGTDTQYF. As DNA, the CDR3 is TGTGCCAGCAGCGTATATGGCACAGATACGCAGTATTTT.

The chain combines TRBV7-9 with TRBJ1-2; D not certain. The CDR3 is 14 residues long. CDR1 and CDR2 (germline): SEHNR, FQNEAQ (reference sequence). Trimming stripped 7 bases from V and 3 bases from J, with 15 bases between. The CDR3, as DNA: TGTGCCAGCACCCTGGGAGACCGGGACTATGGCTACACCTTC. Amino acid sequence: CASTLGDRDYGYTF. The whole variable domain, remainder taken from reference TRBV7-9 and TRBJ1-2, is DTGVSQNPRHKITKRGQNVTFRCDPISEHNRLYWYRQTLGQGPEFLTYFQNEAQLEKSRLLSDRFSAERPKGSFSTLEIQRTEQGDSAMYLCASTLGDRDYGYTFGSGTRLTVV.

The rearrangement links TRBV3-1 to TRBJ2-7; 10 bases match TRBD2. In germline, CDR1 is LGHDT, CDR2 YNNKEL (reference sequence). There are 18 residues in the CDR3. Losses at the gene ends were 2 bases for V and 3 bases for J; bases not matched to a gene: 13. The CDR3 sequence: CASSQSPPAGLAIYEQYF. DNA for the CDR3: TGTGCCAGCAGCCAAAGCCCCCCTGCGGGACTAGCGATCTACGAGCAGTACTTC.

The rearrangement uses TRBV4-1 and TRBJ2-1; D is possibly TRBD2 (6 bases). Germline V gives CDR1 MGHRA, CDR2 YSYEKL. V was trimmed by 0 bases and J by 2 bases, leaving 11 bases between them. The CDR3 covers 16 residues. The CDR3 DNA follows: TGCGCCAGCAGCCAAGATTTGGCTAGCGCCTACAATGAGCAGTTCTTC. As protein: CASSQDLASAYNEQFF.

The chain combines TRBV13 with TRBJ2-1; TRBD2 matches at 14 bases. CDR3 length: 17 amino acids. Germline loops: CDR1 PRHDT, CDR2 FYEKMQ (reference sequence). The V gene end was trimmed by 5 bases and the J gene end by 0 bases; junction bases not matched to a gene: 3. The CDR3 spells CASSGLAGGISYNEQFF. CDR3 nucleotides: TGTGCCAGCAGCGGACTAGCGGGGGGTATCTCCTACAATGAGCAGTTCTTC.

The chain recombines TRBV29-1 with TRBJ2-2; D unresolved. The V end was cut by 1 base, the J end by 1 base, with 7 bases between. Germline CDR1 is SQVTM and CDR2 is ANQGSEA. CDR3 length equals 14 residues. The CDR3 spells CSVEAPLNTGELFF. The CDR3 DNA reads TGCAGCGTTGAAGCCCCCTTGAACACCGGGGAGCTGTTTTTT.

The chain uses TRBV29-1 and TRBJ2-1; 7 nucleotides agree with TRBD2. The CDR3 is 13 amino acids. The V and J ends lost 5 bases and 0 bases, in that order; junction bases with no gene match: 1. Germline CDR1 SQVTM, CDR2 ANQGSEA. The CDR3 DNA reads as TGCAGCGTTACTAGCGTCTCCTACAATGAGCAGTTCTTC. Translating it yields CSVTSVSYNEQFF.

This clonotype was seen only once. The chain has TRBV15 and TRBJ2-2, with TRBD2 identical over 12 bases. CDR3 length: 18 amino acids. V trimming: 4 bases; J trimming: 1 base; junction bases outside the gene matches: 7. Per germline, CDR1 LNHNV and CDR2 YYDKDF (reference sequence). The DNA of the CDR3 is TGTGCCACCAGCATCTCTAGCGGGGGGGGACTGAACACCGGGGAGCTGTTTTTT. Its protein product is CATSISSGGGLNTGELFF.

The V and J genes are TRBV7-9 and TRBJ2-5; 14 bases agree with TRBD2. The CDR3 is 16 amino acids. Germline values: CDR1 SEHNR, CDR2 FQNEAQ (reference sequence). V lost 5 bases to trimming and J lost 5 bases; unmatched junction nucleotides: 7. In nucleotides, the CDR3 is TGTGCCAGCAGCCCCAGGGGACTAGCGGGGGATGAGACCCAGTACTTC. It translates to CASSPRGLAGDETQYF.

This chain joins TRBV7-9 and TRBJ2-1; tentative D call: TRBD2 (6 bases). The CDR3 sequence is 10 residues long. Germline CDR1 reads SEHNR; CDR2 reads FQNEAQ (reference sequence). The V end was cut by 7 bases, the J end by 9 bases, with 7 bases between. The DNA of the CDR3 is TGTGCCAGCATGGAGGGTGAGCAGTTCTTC. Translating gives CASMEGEQFF.

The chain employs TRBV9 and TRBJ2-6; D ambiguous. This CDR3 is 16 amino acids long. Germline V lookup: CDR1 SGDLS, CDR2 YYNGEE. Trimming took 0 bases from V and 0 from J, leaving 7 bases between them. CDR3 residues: CASSVEGTSGANVLTF. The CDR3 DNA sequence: TGTGCCAGCAGCGTAGAGGGAACCTCTGGGGCCAACGTCCTGACTTTC.

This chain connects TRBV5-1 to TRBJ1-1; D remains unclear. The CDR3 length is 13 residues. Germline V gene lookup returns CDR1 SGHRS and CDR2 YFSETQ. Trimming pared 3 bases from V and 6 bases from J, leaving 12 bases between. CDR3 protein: CASSSGVGPEAFF. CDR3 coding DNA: TGCGCCAGCAGCTCCGGTGTAGGCCCTGAAGCTTTCTTT. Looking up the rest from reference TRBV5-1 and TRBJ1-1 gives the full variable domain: KAGVTQTPRYLIKTRGQQVTLSCSPISGHRSVSWYQQTPGQGLQFLFEYFSETQRNKGNFPGRFSGRQFSNSRSEMNVSTLELGDSALYLCASSSGVGPEAFFGQGTRLTVV.

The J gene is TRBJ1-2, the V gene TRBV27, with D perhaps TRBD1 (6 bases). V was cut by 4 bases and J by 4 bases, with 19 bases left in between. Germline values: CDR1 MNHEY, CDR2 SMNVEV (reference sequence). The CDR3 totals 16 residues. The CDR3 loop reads CASSSIQGLALYGYTF. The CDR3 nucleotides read TGTGCCAGCAGTTCAATCCAGGGGCTAGCCCTCTATGGCTACACCTTC.

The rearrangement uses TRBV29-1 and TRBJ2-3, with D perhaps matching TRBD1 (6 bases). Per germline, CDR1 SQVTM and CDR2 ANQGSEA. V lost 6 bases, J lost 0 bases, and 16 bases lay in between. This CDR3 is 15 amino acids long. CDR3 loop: CSVDGQRISTDTQYF. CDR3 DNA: TGCAGCGTAGACGGACAGAGAATTAGCACAGATACGCAGTATTTT.

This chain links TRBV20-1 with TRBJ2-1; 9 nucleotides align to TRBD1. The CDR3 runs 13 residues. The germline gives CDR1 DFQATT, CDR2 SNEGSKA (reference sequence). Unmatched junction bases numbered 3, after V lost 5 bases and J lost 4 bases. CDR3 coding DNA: TGCAGTGCTGGGACAGGGAATTACAATGAGCAGTTCTTC. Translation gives CSAGTGNYNEQFF.

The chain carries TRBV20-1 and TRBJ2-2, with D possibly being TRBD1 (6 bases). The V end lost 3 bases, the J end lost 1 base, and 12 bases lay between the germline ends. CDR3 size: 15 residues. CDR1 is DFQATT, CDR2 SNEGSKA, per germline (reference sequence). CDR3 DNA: TGCAGTGCTAGCCCAGGGGCCTGGAACACCGGGGAGCTGTTTTTT. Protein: CSASPGAWNTGELFF.

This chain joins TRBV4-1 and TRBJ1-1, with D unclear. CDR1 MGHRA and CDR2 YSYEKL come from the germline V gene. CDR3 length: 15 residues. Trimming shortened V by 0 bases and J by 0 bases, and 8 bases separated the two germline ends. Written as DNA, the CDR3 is TGCGCCAGCAGCCAAGACAACAGCCTGAACACTGAAGCTTTCTTT. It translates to CASSQDNSLNTEAFF.

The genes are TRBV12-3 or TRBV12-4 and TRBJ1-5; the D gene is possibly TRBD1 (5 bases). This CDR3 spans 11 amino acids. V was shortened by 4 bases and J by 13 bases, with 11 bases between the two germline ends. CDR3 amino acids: CASSYPGPQHF. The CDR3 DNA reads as TGTGCCAGCAGTTATCCGGGACCACAGCATTTT.

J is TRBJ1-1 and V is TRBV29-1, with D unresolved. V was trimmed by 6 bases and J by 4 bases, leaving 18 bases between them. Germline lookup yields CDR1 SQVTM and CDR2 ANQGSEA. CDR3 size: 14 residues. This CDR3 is CSVPLGVGGTEAFF. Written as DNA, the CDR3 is TGCAGCGTCCCGCTTGGAGTGGGCGGCACTGAAGCTTTCTTT. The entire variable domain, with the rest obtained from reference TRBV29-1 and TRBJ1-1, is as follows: SAVISQKPSRDICQRGTSLTIQCQVDSQVTMMFWYRQQPGQSLTLIATANQGSEATYESGFVIDKFPISRPNLTFSTLTVSNMSPEDSSIYLCSVPLGVGGTEAFFGQGTRLTVV.

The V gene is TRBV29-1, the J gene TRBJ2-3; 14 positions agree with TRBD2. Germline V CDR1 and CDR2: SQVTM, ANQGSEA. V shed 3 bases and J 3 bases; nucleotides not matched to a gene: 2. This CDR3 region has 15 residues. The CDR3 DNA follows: TGCAGCGTTGAGACTAGCGGGGGGGGAACAGATACGCAGTATTTT. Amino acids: CSVETSGGGTDTQYF.